This record concerns one TCR beta chain sequence. Its antigen is unidentified. On sorted subsets, replicate PCRs used approximately 200 ng DNA, or some 27,000 T cell genomes. The protocol was immunoSEQ multiplex PCR, while the TCRdb copy is restricted to in-frame clones and leaves out a portion. In the table there are about 1.5 million clones, roughly 96% of which are singletons. The entry originates in a study of shared clonotypes between healthy human individuals. In the study overall: Researchers assigned three CD4 naive, three CD4 memory, two CD8 naive and one CD8 memory plate to each donor.

The length of the CDR3 is 13 residues. The J segment lost 3 bases and the V segment lost 5 bases, leaving 4 bases of the junction unmatched. CDR1 and CDR2 (germline): LNHNV, YYDKDF (reference sequence). General study findings and limits: Naive CD4 clonotypes overlapped across a handful of donors at approximately 5%. Among non-shared clonotypes, generation probabilities were lower than among those shared by all four donors.

The V and J genes are TRBV15 and TRBJ2-7, with 7 bases that match TRBD1. The source of this sequence is a young man in good health. Sample: naive CD4+ T cells sorted from blood. Specified subset: CD45RA+ positively selected. The CDR3 is CATSLDRVYEQYF. The CDR3 DNA is TGTGCCACCAGCTTAGACAGGGTCTACGAGCAGTACTTC.